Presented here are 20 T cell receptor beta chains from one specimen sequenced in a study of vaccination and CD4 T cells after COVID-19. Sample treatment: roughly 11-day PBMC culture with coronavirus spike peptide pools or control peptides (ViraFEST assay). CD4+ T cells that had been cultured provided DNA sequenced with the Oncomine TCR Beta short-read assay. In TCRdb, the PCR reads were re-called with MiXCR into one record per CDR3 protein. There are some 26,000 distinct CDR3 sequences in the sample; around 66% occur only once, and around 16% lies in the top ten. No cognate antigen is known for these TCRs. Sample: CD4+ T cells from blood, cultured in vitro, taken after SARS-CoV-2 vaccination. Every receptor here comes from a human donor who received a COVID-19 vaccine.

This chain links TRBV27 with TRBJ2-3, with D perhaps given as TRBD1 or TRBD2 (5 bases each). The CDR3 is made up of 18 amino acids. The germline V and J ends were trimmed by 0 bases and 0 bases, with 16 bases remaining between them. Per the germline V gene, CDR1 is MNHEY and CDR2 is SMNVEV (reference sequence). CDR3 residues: CASSLSNGASSSTDTQYF. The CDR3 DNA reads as TGTGCCAGCAGTTTATCGAACGGGGCTAGCTCTAGCACAGATACGCAGTATTTT.

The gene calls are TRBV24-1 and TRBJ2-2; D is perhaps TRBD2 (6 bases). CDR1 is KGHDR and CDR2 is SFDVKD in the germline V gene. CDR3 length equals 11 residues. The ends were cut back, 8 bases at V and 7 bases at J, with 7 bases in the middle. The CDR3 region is CATTEGGELFF. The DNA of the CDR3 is TGTGCCACCACGGAGGGCGGGGAGCTGTTTTTT.

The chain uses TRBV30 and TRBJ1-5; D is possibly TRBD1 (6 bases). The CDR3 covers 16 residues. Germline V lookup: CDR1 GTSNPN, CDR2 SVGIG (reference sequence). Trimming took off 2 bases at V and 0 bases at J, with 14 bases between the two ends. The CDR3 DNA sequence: TGTGCCTGGAGTTCGGACAGAATTTATAGCAATCAGCCCCAGCATTTT. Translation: CAWSSDRIYSNQPQHF.

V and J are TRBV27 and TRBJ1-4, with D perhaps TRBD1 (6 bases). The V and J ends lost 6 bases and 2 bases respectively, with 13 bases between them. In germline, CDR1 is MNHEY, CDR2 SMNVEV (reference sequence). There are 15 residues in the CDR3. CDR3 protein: CASRLTGTTNEKLFF. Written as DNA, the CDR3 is TGTGCCAGCAGGCTCACAGGGACCACTAATGAAAAACTGTTTTTT.

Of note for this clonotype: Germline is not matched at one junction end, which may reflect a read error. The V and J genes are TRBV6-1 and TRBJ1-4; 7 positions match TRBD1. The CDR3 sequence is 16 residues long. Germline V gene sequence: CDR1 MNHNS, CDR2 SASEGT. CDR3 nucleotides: TGTGCCAGCAGGGAAGACAGGGTTGCAACTAATGAAAAACTGTTTTTT. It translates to CASREDRVATNEKLFF.

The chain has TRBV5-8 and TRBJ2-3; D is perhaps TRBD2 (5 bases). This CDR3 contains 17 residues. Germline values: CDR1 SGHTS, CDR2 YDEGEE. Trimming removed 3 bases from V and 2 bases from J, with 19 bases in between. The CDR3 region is CASSSWTEDPHTDTQYF. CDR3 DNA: TGTGCCAGCAGCTCTTGGACGGAGGACCCCCACACAGATACGCAGTATTTT.

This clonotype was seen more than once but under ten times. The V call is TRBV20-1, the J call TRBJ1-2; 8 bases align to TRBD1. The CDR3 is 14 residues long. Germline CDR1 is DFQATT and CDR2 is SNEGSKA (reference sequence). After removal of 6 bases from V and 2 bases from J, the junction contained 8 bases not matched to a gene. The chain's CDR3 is CSAPGQGKNYGYTF. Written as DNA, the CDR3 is TGCAGTGCACCCGGACAGGGCAAGAACTATGGCTACACCTTC.

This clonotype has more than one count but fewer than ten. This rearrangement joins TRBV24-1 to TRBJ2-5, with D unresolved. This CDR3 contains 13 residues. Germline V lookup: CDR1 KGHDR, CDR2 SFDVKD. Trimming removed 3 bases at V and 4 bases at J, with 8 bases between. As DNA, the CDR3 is TGTGCCACCAGTGATACGTGGGGAGAGACCCAGTACTTC. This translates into CATSDTWGETQYF.

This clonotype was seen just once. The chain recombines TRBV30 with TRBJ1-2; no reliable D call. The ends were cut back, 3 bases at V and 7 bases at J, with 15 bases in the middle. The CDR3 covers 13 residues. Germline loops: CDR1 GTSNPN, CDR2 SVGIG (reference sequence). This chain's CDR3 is CAWSLSNQAGYTF. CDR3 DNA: TGTGCCTGGAGCCTGTCTAACCAGGCTGGCTACACCTTC.

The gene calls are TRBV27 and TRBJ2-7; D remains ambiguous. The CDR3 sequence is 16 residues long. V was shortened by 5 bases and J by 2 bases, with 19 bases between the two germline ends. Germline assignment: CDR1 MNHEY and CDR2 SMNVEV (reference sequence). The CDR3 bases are TGTGCCAGCAGTCCAACCAGACGAGCCCAAACCTACGAGCAGTACTTC. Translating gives CASSPTRRAQTYEQYF.

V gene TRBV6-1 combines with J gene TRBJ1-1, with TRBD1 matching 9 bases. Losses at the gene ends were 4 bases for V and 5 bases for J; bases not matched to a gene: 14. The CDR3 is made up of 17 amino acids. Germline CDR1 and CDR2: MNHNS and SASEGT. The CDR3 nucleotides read TGTGCCAGCAGTGGCGCTGGGGGACAGGGATGGGAGACTGAAGCTTTCTTT. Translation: CASSGAGGQGWETEAFF.

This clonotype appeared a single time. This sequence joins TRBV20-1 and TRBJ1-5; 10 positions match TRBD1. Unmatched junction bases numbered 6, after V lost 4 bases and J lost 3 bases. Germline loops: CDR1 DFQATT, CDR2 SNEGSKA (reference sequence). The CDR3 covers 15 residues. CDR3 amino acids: CSATYGTGDNQPQHF. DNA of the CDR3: TGCAGTGCTACTTACGGGACAGGGGACAATCAGCCCCAGCATTTT.

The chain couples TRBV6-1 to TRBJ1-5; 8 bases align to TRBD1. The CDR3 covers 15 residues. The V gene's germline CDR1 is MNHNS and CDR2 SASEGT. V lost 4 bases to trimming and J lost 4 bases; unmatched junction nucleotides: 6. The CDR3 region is CASSGDTGGNQPQHF. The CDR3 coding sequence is TGTGCCAGCAGTGGAGACACAGGGGGGAATCAGCCCCAGCATTTT.

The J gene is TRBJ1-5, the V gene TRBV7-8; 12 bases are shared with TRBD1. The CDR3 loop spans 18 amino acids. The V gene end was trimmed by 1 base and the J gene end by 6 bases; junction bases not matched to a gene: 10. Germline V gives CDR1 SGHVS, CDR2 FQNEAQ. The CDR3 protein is CASSLGPGTGGGSQPQHF. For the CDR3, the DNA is TGTGCCAGCAGCTTAGGGCCCGGGACAGGGGGCGGCAGTCAGCCCCAGCATTTT.

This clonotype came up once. The CDR3 DNA reads TGTGCCAGCAGTTTTAGACAGGGGGATACGCAGTATTTT. Translation: CASSFRQGDTQYF. The rearrangement uses TRBV12-3 or TRBV12-4 and TRBJ2-3, with 8 bases matching TRBD1. V was clipped by 3 bases and J by 6 bases; unmatched bases: 2. The CDR3 has 13 residues.

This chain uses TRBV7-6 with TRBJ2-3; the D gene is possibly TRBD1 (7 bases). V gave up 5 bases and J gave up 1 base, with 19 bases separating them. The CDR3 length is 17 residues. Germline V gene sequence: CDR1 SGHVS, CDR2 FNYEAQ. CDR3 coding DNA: TGTGCCAGCAGCCGAAGGGGCGGGGACAGCGGCACAGATACGCAGTATTTT. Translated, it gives CASSRRGGDSGTDTQYF.

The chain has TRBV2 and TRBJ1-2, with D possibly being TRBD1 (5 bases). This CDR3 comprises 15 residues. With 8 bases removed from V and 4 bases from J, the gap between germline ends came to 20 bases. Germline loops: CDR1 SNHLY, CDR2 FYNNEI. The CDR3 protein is CASRFAINGAYGYTF. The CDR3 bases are TGTGCCAGCCGCTTTGCTATCAACGGGGCCTATGGCTACACCTTC.

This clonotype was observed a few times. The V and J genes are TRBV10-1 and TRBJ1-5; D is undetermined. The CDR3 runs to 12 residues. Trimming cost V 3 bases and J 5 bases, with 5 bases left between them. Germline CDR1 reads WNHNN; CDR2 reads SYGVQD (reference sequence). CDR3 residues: CASSDNHQPQHF. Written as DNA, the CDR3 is TGCGCCAGCAGTGACAACCATCAGCCCCAGCATTTT.

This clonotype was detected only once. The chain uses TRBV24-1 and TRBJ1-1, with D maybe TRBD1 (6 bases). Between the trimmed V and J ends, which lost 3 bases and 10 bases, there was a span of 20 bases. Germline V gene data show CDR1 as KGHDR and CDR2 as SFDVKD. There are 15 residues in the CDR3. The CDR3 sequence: CATSDADRPQALAFF. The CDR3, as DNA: TGTGCCACCAGTGATGCGGACAGACCCCAAGCCCTAGCTTTCTTT.

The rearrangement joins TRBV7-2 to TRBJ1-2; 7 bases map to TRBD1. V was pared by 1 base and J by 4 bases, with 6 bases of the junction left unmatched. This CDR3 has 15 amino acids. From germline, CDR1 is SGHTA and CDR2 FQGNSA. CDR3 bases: TGTGCCAGCAGCTTAGTGGCAGGGGGGATCTATGGCTACACCTTC. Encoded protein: CASSLVAGGIYGYTF.